Listed here are 25 T cell receptor beta chains from one sample, sequenced in a study of CD8 T cells in ankylosing spondylitis (TCRdb year 2017). Preparation of the library involved 5' RACE. The run used an Illumina HiSeq 2500. Using fastp at Q25 and MiXCR, TCRdb reprocessed the public reads and kept productive beta chains. Every entry covers one CDR3 protein and lists the most common genes and DNA from its rows. This sample gives approximately 250,000 distinct CDR3 sequences in total; under 35% of them show up just once. The ten largest account for 4% to 5.5% of the sample. Sequencing was carried out using blood, either unsorted or a sorted T cell fraction (not recorded which). These receptors were collected from a male donor with ankylosing spondylitis or in good health (not recorded which).

This clonotype was picked up a small number of times. V is TRBV5-1 and J is TRBJ2-1; possible D gene TRBD1, 6 bases. The V and J ends lost 2 bases and 1 base respectively, with 10 bases between them. The CDR3 is made up of 15 amino acids. Looked up from germline, CDR1 is SGHRS and CDR2 is YFSETQ. CDR3 nucleotides: TGCGCCAGCAGCTTACAGGGTCTTTCCTACAATGAGCAGTTCTTC. It specifies CASSLQGLSYNEQFF. The full variable domain, its missing parts supplied by reference TRBV5-1 and TRBJ2-1, is KAGVTQTPRYLIKTRGQQVTLSCSPISGHRSVSWYQQTPGQGLQFLFEYFSETQRNKGNFPGRFSGRQFSNSRSEMNVSTLELGDSALYLCASSLQGLSYNEQFFGPGTRLTVL.

The rearrangement uses TRBV27 and TRBJ2-7; D gene uncertain. This CDR3 is built from 14 residues. V was shortened by 0 bases and J by 0 bases, with 6 bases between the two germline ends. CDR1 and CDR2 from the germline V gene are MNHEY and SMNVEV (reference sequence). CDR3 bases: TGTGCCAGCAGTTTATCTGGGAACTCCTACGAGCAGTACTTC. This encodes CASSLSGNSYEQYF.

A few counts support this clonotype. V gene TRBV7-2 combines with J gene TRBJ2-3; D is ambiguous. This CDR3 contains 12 residues. Germline-derived CDR1 and CDR2 are SGHTA and FQGNSA. V lost 2 bases and J lost 6, with 6 bases in between. CDR3 coding DNA: TGTGCCAGCAGCTTATGGACCGATACGCAGTATTTT. It codes for CASSLWTDTQYF.

In its sample, this clonotype was seen once. The rearrangement joins TRBV4-1 to TRBJ2-2; D is perhaps TRBD1 (5 bases). CDR3 length: 16 residues. The V end was cut by 4 bases, the J end by 2 bases, with 14 bases between. Germline lookup yields CDR1 MGHRA and CDR2 YSYEKL. CDR3: CASSPRWGSNTGELFF. As DNA, the CDR3 is TGCGCCAGCAGCCCAAGATGGGGCAGTAACACCGGGGAGCTGTTTTTT.

The rearrangement links TRBV7-9 to TRBJ2-7; a weak D match, TRBD2 (5 bases). There are 14 residues in the CDR3. V lost 0 bases, J lost 1 base, and 7 bases lay in between. Germline CDR1 reads SEHNR; CDR2 reads FQNEAQ (reference sequence). CDR3 bases: TGTGCCAGCAGCTTAGCGAGGGTTTCCTACGAGCAGTACTTC. Translation gives CASSLARVSYEQYF.

The chain has TRBV5-6 and TRBJ2-7; D gene uncertain. This CDR3 has 13 amino acids. V was shortened by 0 bases and J by 7 bases, with 11 bases between the two germline ends. CDR1 SGHDT and CDR2 YYEEEE come from the germline V gene. The chain's CDR3 is CASSLVAAEEQYF. The CDR3 DNA reads as TGTGCCAGCAGCTTGGTGGCGGCTGAAGAGCAGTACTTC.

The rearrangement uses TRBV18 and TRBJ2-7; the D gene is possibly TRBD1 (5 bases). Trimming took 4 bases from V and 2 from J, leaving 12 bases between them. CDR3 length: 14 amino acids. Germline-derived CDR1 and CDR2 are KGHSH and LQKENI. CDR3 sequence reads: CASSLETETYEQYF. Written as DNA, the CDR3 is TGTGCCAGCTCACTAGAGACAGAGACCTACGAGCAGTACTTC. The full variable domain, completed using reference TRBV18 and TRBJ2-7, is NAGVMQNPRHLVRRRGQEARLRCSPMKGHSHVYWYRQLPEEGLKFMVYLQKENIIDESGMPKERFSAEFPKEGPSILRIQQVVRGDSAAYFCASSLETETYEQYFGPGTRLTVT.

In this sample, this clonotype turned up a few times. The chain employs TRBV7-2 and TRBJ2-5; 7 bases agree with TRBD2. This CDR3 has 16 residues. CDR1 and CDR2 (germline): SGHTA, FQGNSA. The V and J ends lost 5 bases and 5 bases, in that order; junction bases with no gene match: 14. CDR3: CASSRGAGGSDETQYF. The CDR3, as DNA: TGTGCCAGCAGCCGAGGTGCCGGGGGGTCGGATGAGACCCAGTACTTC. The complete variable domain, with remaining parts taken from reference TRBV7-2 and TRBJ2-5, reads GAGVSQSPSNKVTEKGKDVELRCDPISGHTALYWYRQSLGQGLEFLIYFQGNSAPDKSGLPSDRFSAERTGGSVSTLTIQRTQQEDSAVYLCASSRGAGGSDETQYFGPGTRLLVL.

A few counts support this clonotype. This rearrangement joins TRBV20-1 to TRBJ1-2; D might be TRBD1 (5 bases). This CDR3 region has 13 residues. Germline loops: CDR1 DFQATT, CDR2 SNEGSKA (reference sequence). V lost 3 bases and J 3 bases, leaving 11 bases between the germline ends. The CDR3 loop reads CSARGRADYGYTF. The DNA for the CDR3 is TGCAGTGCTAGGGGCAGGGCTGACTATGGCTACACCTTC.

The V gene is TRBV3-1, the J gene TRBJ2-6, with D maybe TRBD2 (5 bases). V was shortened by 0 bases and J by 0 bases, with 6 bases between the two germline ends. The CDR3 has 16 amino acids. The germline CDR1 and CDR2 sequences are LGHDT and YNNKEL (reference sequence). In DNA form, the CDR3 reads TGTGCCAGCAGCCAAGACGGGGTCTCTGGGGCCAACGTCCTGACTTTC. Its protein is CASSQDGVSGANVLTF.

The chain combines TRBV7-3 with TRBJ2-7; D is perhaps TRBD2 (6 bases). Germline V gene lookup returns CDR1 SGHTA and CDR2 FQGTGA. Trimming left V 5 bases short and J 5 bases short, with 16 bases between. This CDR3 has 14 amino acids. CDR3 nucleotides: TGTGCCAGCAGCCCTGGCCGGGGGTCGGACGAGCAGTACTTC. Protein product: CASSPGRGSDEQYF.

This clonotype was observed a handful of times. This chain connects TRBV20-1 to TRBJ2-7; 9 bases align to TRBD1. The J segment lost 6 bases and the V segment lost 8 bases, leaving 11 bases of the junction unmatched. The CDR3 runs to 13 residues. The germline V gene encodes CDR1 DFQATT and CDR2 SNEGSKA (reference sequence). The DNA of the CDR3 is TGCAGTCTAACAGGGGGCGCATGGAGCGAGCAGTACTTC. Amino acid sequence: CSLTGGAWSEQYF.

The rearrangement links TRBV12-3 or TRBV12-4 to TRBJ2-7; the match to TRBD2 covers 14 bases. V gave up 6 bases and J gave up 2 bases; unmatched junction bases: 3. This CDR3 region has 15 residues. The CDR3 sequence is CASSGTSGGAYEQYF. CDR3 coding DNA: TGTGCCAGCAGCGGGACTAGCGGGGGAGCCTACGAGCAGTACTTC.

This clonotype was counted a few times. The chain has TRBV7-2 and TRBJ2-1; 7 bases align to TRBD2. This CDR3 is built from 13 residues. V shed 5 bases and J 9 bases; nucleotides not matched to a gene: 7. Germline V gives CDR1 SGHTA, CDR2 FQGNSA. The CDR3 DNA reads as TGTGCCAGCAGCCGAGCGGGGTCCCGTGAGCAGTTCTTC. It encodes CASSRAGSREQFF.

DNA of the CDR3: TGTGCCAGCAGTTTAGGGCAGGGGGCTATGGCTTTCTTT. This gives the protein CASSLGQGAMAFF. The rearrangement joins TRBV28 to TRBJ1-1; 8 bases line up with TRBD1. V was clipped by 2 bases and J by 11 bases; unmatched bases: 7. CDR1 is MDHEN, CDR2 SYDVKM, per germline. This CDR3 has 13 amino acids.

This clonotype has just one count. V is TRBV12-5 and J is TRBJ2-5; a weak D match, TRBD1 (5 bases). Germline-derived CDR1 and CDR2 are LGHNT and FRNRAP. V lost 7 bases and J 3 bases, leaving 18 bases between the germline ends. The CDR3 consists of 15 residues. The CDR3 loop reads CASVHQDGREETQYF. The DNA for the CDR3 is TGTGCTAGTGTCCATCAGGATGGCAGGGAAGAGACCCAGTACTTC.

The chain has TRBV7-6 and TRBJ2-7; D may match TRBD1 or TRBD2 (5 bases each). The CDR3 length is 15 residues. The V gene lost 0 bases and the J gene lost 1 base, with 10 bases spanning the gap. From germline, CDR1 is SGHVS and CDR2 FNYEAQ. The CDR3 coding sequence is TGTGCCAGCAGCTTAGCGCGTGAGGGGTCCTACGAGCAGTACTTC. Its translation is CASSLAREGSYEQYF.

This clonotype was counted between two and nine times. V is TRBV29-1 and J is TRBJ1-2; the match to TRBD1 covers 7 bases. This CDR3 spans 12 amino acids. Germline-derived CDR1 and CDR2 are SQVTM and ANQGSEA. V was clipped by 6 bases and J by 6 bases; unmatched bases: 7. In nucleotides, the CDR3 is TGCAGCGTCATACAGGGGCTGGATGGCTACACCTTC. Its protein product is CSVIQGLDGYTF.

This chain joins TRBV7-9 and TRBJ1-5; TRBD1 is a possible D gene (5 bases). V was clipped by 1 base and J by 9 bases, with 7 bases between them. Germline lookup yields CDR1 SEHNR and CDR2 FQNEAQ (reference sequence). The CDR3 is 12 residues long. The CDR3 reads CASSLGRGPQHF. DNA for the CDR3: TGTGCCAGCAGCTTAGGGAGGGGGCCCCAGCATTTT.

This clonotype turned up a few times. The chain is built from TRBV20-1 and TRBJ2-3, with a weak D call TRBD1 (6 bases). This CDR3 has 14 residues. V was trimmed by 7 bases and J by 1 base, leaving 15 bases between them. CDR1 is DFQATT, CDR2 SNEGSKA, per germline (reference sequence). CDR3 amino acids: CSVPSRGGTDTQYF. CDR3 nucleotides: TGCAGTGTTCCGTCCAGGGGCGGCACAGATACGCAGTATTTT.

The sample holds many counts of this clonotype. The chain links TRBV7-2 to TRBJ2-7; D ambiguous. This CDR3 spans 13 amino acids. Trimming removed 3 bases from V and 6 bases from J, with 12 bases in between. Germline V CDR1 and CDR2: SGHTA, FQGNSA. The CDR3: CASSFDSGSEQYF. CDR3 in DNA: TGTGCCAGCAGCTTCGATTCAGGTAGCGAGCAGTACTTC.

This rearrangement joins TRBV4-2 to TRBJ2-1; no firm D call. CDR1 and CDR2 from the germline V gene are LGHNA and YNFKEQ. There are 15 residues in the CDR3. The ends were cut back, 1 base at V and 0 bases at J, with 7 bases in the middle. CDR3 bases: TGTGCCAGCAGCCAAGCGGTCAGCTCCTACAATGAGCAGTTCTTC. It is translated as CASSQAVSSYNEQFF.

This chain uses TRBV10-3 with TRBJ2-3; D is perhaps TRBD1 (6 bases). In germline, CDR1 is ENHRY, CDR2 SYGVKD. CDR3 length: 14 residues. Trimming took off 0 bases at V and 6 bases at J, with 10 bases between the two ends. The CDR3 spells CAISESTDRDTQYF. CDR3 coding DNA: TGTGCCATCAGTGAGTCGACCGACAGGGATACGCAGTATTTT.

This clonotype was counted only a few times. V usage is TRBV5-6 and J usage is TRBJ2-7, with D maybe TRBD1 (6 bases). Germline V gives CDR1 SGHDT, CDR2 YYEEEE. V shed 4 bases and J shed 4 bases, with 21 bases lying between them. The CDR3 contains 16 residues. The CDR3 coding sequence is TGTGCCAGCAGCCCAGCCCCCACCGGGACAAAATACGAGCAGTACTTC. Translated, it gives CASSPAPTGTKYEQYF.

This clonotype appeared a few times. The rearrangement uses TRBV5-1 and TRBJ2-5, with 8 bases identical to TRBD2. CDR1 and CDR2 from the germline V gene are SGHRS and YFSETQ. V dropped 8 bases and J dropped 0; count of bases not matched to a gene: 6. The CDR3 is 14 residues long. The CDR3 is CASYSGTNQETQYF. The CDR3 DNA follows: TGCGCCAGTTATAGCGGGACTAACCAAGAGACCCAGTACTTC.